This T cell receptor (beta chain) comes out of a study of cytomegalovirus exposure and HLA in healthy donors. Profiled with immunoSEQ multiplex PCR; TCRdb holds only in-frame clones, not every one. This sample has some 170,000 clones, with around 96% found just once. This CDR3 has 15 residues. The germline V gene has CDR1 SGHRS and CDR2 YFSETQ. V shed 4 bases and J shed 6 bases, with 19 bases lying between them. This clonotype originated in a woman aged 18-30 years in good health and CMV-seronegative. The chain employs TRBV5-1 and TRBJ2-5, with a possible D match to TRBD2 (6 bases). The sequencing sample was made of PBMCs. The CDR3 nucleotides are TGCGCCAGCAGCGGGGGACTCTCCAGTAGCCAGACCCAGTACTTC. Translation: CASSGGLSSSQTQYF.